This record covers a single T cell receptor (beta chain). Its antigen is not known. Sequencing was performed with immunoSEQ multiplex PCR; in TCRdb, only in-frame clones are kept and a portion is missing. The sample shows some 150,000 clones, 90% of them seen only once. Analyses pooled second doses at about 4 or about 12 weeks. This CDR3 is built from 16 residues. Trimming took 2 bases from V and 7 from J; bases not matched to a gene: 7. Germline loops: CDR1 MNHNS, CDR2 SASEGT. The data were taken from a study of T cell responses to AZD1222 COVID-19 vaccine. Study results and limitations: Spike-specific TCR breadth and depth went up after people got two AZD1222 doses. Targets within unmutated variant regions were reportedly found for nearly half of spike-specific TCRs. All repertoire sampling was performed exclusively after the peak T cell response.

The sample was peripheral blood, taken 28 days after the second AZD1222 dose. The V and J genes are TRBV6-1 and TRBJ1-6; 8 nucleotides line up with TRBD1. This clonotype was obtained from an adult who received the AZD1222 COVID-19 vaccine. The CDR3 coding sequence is TGTGCCAGCAGTGAATGGACAGGGATAGAAAATTCACCCCTCCACTTT. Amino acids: CASSEWTGIENSPLHF.